The T cell receptor (beta chain) described here comes from a study of neurological immune-mediated disorders. The cDNA came from 5'RACE with 10-nucleotide random UMIs. TCRdb processed the 5' RACE reads anew with MiXCR; each CDR3 protein has one entry. The repertoire holds 18,000 or so distinct CDR3 sequences, with less than 15% as singletons. This clonotype has ten or more counts. The CDR3 has 17 residues. The germline CDR1 and CDR2 sequences are SGHRS and YFSETQ. Germline trimming cut 0 bases from V and 0 bases from J; bases unmatched to any gene: 6. Sequencing used CD4+ T cells from blood. V is TRBV5-1 and J is TRBJ2-1, with 7 bases matching TRBD1. The sequence was obtained from a woman aged 55-70 years with HTLV-1-associated myelopathy (HAM/TSP). The CDR3 region is CASSLVGQLNSYNEQFF. The CDR3 DNA follows: TGCGCCAGCAGCTTGGTGGGACAGCTTAACTCCTACAATGAGCAGTTCTTC. Using reference TRBV5-1 and TRBJ2-1 for the parts outside the CDR3, the full variable domain is KAGVTQTPRYLIKTRGQQVTLSCSPISGHRSVSWYQQTPGQGLQFLFEYFSETQRNKGNFPGRFSGRQFSNSRSEMNVSTLELGDSALYLCASSLVGQLNSYNEQFFGPGTRLTVL.